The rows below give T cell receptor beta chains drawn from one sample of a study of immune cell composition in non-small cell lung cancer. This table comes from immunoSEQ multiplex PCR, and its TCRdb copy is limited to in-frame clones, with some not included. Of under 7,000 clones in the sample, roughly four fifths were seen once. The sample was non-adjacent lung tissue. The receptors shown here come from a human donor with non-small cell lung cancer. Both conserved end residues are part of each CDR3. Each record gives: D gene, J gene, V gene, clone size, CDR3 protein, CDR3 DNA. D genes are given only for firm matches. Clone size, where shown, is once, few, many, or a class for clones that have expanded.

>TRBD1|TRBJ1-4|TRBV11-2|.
CASSPAGTGNRQFF
TGTGCCAGCAGCCCCGCCGGGACAGGGAATAGGCAGTTTTTT
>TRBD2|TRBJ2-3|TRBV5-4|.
CASSPTSGRTDTQYF
TGTGCCAGCAGCCCCACTAGCGGGAGGACAGATACGCAGTATTTT
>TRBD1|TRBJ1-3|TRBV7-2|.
CASSFPDRGQRGAGNTIYF
TGTGCCAGCAGCTTCCCGGACAGGGGGCAAAGGGGAGCTGGAAACACCATATATTTT
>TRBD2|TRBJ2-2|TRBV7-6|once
CASSLGAGGWTGELFF
TGTGCCAGCAGCTTAGGGGCGGGAGGTTGGACCGGGGAGCTGTTTTTT
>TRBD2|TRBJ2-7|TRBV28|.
CASSLAGVVYEQYF
TGTGCCAGCAGTTTGGCGGGAGTAGTCTACGAGCAGTACTTC
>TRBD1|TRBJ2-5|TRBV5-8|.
CASSQVTGGRTQYF
TGTGCCAGCAGCCAGGTTACAGGGGGCCGGACCCAGTACTTC
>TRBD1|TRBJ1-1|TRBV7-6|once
CASSLAQGQVGTEAFF
TGTGCCAGCAGCTTAGCGCAGGGACAGGTTGGGACTGAAGCTTTCTTT
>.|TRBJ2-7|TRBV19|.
CASSIAYRAGYHEQYF
TGTGCCAGTAGTATAGCTTACAGGGCAGGGTACCACGAGCAGTACTTC
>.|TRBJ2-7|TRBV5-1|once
CASSLAQIITGTYEQYF
TGCGCCAGCAGCTTGGCACAAATAATAACAGGGACCTACGAGCAGTACTTC
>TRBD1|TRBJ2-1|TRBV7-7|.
CASSTGTGFNNEQFF
TGTGCCAGCAGCACCGGGACAGGGTTCAACAATGAGCAGTTCTTC
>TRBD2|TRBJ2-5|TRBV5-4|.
CASSRGLAGVPEETQYF
TGTGCCAGCAGCCGGGGACTAGCGGGAGTGCCCGAAGAGACCCAGTACTTC
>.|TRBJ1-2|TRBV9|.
CASSKLDRSNYGYTF
TGTGCCAGCAGTAAATTGGACAGATCTAACTATGGCTACACCTTC
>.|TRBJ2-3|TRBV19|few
CASGTGITDTQYF
TGTGCCAGTGGAACGGGAATCACAGATACGCAGTATTTT
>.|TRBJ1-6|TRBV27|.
CASSSISTGSPLHF
TGTGCCAGCAGTTCTATTAGCACGGGTTCACCCCTCCACTTT
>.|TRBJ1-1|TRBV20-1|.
CSAPFSGKAFF
TGCAGTGCTCCCTTCAGCGGGAAAGCTTTCTTT
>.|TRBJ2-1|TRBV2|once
CASSLDSAGDEQFF
TGTGCCAGCTCCCTGGACTCTGCTGGGGATGAGCAGTTCTTC
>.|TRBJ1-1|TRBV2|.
CASSEVRVGTEAFF
TGTGCCAGCAGTGAAGTCAGGGTGGGGACTGAAGCTTTCTTT
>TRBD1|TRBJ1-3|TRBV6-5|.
CASSSTGGRNTIYF
TGTGCCAGCAGTTCGACAGGGGGAAGGAACACCATATATTTT
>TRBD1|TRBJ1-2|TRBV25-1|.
CASRPDGQERGGYTF
TGTGCCAGCAGACCCGATGGACAGGAGAGAGGTGGCTACACCTTC
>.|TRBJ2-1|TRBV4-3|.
CASSQEVQGGRQFF
TGCGCCAGCAGCCAAGAGGTACAGGGTGGGAGGCAGTTCTTC
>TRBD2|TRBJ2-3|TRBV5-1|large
CASRYGRGESTDTQYF
TGCGCCAGCAGATACGGGCGGGGGGAAAGCACAGATACGCAGTATTTT
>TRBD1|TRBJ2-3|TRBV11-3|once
CASSSGGADTQYF
TGTGCCAGCAGCTCAGGGGGCGCAGATACGCAGTATTTT
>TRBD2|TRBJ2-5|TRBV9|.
CASSVGLAGRGRSEAYQETQYF
TGTGCCAGCAGCGTAGGCCTAGCGGGGCGGGGACGGTCTGAGGCGTACCAAGAGACCCAGTACTTC
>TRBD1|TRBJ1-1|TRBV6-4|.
CASSAKGQGSTEAFF
TGTGCCAGCAGTGCTAAGGGACAGGGGAGCACTGAAGCTTTCTTT
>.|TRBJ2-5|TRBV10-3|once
CATGGREKETQYF
TGTGCCACCGGTGGCAGGGAAAAAGAGACCCAGTACTTC
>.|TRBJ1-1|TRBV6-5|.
CASSYFRGTEAFF
TGTGCCAGCAGTTACTTCAGGGGCACTGAAGCTTTCTTT
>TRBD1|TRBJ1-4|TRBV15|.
CATSLNRGQEKLFF
TGTGCCACCAGCCTCAACAGGGGGCAAGAAAAACTGTTTTTT
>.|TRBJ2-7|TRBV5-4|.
CASSLKGGSGYEQYF
TGTGCCAGCAGCCTCAAGGGGGGGAGCGGCTACGAGCAGTACTTC
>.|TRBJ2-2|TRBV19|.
CASRAVSGYTGELFF
TGTGCCTCCAGGGCAGTGAGCGGGTACACCGGGGAGCTGTTTTTT
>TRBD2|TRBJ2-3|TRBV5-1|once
CASSFGHSGGATDTQYF
TGCGCCAGCAGCTTTGGCCACAGCGGGGGGGCCACAGATACGCAGTATTTT
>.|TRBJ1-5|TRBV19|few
CASSPRSSTPQHF
TGTGCCAGTAGCCCCCGGTCGAGCACGCCCCAGCATTTT
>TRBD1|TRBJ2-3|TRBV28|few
CASSQQGKGSDTQYF
TGTGCCAGCAGTCAACAGGGGAAGGGGTCGGATACGCAGTATTTT
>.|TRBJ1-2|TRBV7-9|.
CASSPGLSSESYTF
TGTGCCAGCAGCCCTGGACTTTCTTCGGAGAGCTACACCTTC
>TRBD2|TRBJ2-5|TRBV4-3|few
CASSQDLVTSGSSETQYF
TGCGCCAGCAGCCAAGACCTCGTGACTAGCGGGAGCTCAGAGACCCAGTACTTC
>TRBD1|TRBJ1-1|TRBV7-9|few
CASSLAAGGTEAFF
TGTGCCAGCAGCTTAGCGGCAGGGGGCACTGAAGCTTTCTTT
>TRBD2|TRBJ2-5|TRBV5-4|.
CASSPTAGAQETQYF
TGTGCCAGCAGCCCCACAGCGGGAGCGCAAGAGACCCAGTACTTC
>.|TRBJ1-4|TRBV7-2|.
CASSLDYVRANEKLFF
TGTGCCAGCAGCTTAGACTACGTCAGGGCGAATGAAAAACTGTTTTTT
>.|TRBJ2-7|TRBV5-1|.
CASSLAGYREQYF
TGCGCCAGCAGCTTGGCGGGGTATCGGGAGCAGTACTTC